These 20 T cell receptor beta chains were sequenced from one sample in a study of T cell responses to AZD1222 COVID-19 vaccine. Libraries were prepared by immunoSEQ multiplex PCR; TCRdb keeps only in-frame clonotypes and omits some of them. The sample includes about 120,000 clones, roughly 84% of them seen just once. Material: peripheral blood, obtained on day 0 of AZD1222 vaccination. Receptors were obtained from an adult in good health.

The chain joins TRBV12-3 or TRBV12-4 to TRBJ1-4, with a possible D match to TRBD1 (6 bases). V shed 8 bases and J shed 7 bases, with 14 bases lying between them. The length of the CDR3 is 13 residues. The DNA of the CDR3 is TGTGCCAGCGGCAAGGACAGTGGTGAAAAACTGTTTTTT. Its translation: CASGKDSGEKLFF.

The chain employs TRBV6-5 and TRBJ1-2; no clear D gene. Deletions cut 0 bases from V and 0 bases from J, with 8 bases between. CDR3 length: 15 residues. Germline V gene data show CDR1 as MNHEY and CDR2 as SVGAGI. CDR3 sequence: CASSYSAGSNYGYTF. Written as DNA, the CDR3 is TGTGCCAGCAGTTACTCTGCGGGTTCTAACTATGGCTACACCTTC.

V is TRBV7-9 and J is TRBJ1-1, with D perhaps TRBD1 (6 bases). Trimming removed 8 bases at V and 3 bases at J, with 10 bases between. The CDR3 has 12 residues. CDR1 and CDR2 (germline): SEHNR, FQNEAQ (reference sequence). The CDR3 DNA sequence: TGTGCCAGCTCACGGGGGCACACTGAAGCTTTCTTT. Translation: CASSRGHTEAFF.

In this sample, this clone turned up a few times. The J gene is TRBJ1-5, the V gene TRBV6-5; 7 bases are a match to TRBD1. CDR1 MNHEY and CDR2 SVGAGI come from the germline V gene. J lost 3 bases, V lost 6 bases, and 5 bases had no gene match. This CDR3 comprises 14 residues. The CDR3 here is CASSFRGDNQPQHF. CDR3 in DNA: TGTGCCAGCAGCTTCAGGGGGGACAATCAGCCCCAGCATTTT.

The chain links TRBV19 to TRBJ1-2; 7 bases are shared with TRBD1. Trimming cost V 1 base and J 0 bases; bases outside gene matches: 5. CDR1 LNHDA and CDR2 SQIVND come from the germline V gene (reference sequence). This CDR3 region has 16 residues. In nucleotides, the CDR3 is TGTGCCAGTAGTATAGGACAGGGACCAGCTAACTATGGCTACACCTTC. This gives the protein CASSIGQGPANYGYTF.

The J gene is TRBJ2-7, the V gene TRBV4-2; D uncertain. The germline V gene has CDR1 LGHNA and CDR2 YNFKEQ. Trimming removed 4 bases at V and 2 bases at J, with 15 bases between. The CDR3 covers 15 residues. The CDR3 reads CASSRRSMETYEQYF. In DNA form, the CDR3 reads TGTGCCAGCAGCCGAAGATCAATGGAAACCTACGAGCAGTACTTC.

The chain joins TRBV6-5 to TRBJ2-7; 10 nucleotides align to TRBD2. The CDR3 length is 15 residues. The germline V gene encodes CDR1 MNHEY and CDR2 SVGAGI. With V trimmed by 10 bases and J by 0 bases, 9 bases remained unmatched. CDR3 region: CANGLAEVNSYEQYF. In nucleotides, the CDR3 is TGTGCCAACGGACTAGCGGAGGTAAACTCCTACGAGCAGTACTTC.

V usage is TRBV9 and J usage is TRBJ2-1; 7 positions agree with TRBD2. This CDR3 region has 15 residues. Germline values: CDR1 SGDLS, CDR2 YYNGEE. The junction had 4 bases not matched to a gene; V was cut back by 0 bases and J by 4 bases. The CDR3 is CASSVDGGRYNEQFF. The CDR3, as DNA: TGTGCCAGCAGCGTAGATGGCGGGAGATACAATGAGCAGTTCTTC.

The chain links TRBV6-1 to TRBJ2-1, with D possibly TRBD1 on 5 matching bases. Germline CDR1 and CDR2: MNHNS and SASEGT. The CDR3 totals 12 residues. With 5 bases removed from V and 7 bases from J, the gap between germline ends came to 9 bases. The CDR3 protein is CASSPPGNEQFF. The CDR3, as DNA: TGTGCCAGCAGTCCCCCAGGGAATGAGCAGTTCTTC.

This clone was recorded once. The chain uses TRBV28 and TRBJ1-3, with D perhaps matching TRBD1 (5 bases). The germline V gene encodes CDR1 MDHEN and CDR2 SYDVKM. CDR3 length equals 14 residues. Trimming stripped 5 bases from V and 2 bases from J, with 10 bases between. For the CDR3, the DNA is TGTGCCAGCAGTCCCTGGGACGCTGGAAACACCATATATTTT. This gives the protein CASSPWDAGNTIYF.

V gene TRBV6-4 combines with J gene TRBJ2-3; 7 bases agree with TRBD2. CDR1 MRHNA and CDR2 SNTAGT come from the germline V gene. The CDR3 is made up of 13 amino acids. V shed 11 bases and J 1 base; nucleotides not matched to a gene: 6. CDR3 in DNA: TGTGCCTCCGGGGGGAGCGGCACAGATACGCAGTATTTT. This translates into CASGGSGTDTQYF.

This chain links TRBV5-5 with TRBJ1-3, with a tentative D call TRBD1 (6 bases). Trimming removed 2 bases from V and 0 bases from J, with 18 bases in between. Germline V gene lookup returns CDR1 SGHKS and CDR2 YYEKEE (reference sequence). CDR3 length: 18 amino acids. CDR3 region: CASSLTGTLHVSGNTIYF. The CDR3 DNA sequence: TGTGCCAGCAGCTTAACCGGGACACTTCATGTCTCTGGAAACACCATATATTTT.

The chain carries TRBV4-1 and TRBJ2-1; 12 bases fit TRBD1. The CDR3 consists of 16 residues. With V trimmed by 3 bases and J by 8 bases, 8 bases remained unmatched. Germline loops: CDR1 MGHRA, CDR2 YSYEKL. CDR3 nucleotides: TGCGCCAGCAGCCAGGCCGGGACAGGGGGCTCACATGAGCAGTTCTTC. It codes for CASSQAGTGGSHEQFF.

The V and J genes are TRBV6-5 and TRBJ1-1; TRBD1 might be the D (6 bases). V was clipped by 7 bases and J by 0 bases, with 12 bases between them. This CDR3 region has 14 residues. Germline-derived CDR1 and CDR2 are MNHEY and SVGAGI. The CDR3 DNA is TGTGCCAGCAACCTTGGACAGCTGAACACTGAAGCTTTCTTT. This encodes CASNLGQLNTEAFF.

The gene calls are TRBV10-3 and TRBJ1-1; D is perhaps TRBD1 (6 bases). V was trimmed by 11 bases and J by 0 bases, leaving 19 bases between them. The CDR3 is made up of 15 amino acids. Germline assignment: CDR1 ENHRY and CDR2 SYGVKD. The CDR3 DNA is TGTGCCCCCCTAGGGACGGGACATATGAACACTGAAGCTTTCTTT. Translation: CAPLGTGHMNTEAFF.

In nucleotides, the CDR3 is TGTGCCAGTAGCCCGGACCCATTAAGCAATCAGCCCCAGCATTTT. This translates into CASSPDPLSNQPQHF. The chain recombines TRBV19 with TRBJ1-5; D is unclear. The CDR3 is made up of 15 amino acids. V lost 6 bases and J lost 1, with 13 bases in between. Germline V gene lookup returns CDR1 LNHDA and CDR2 SQIVND (reference sequence).

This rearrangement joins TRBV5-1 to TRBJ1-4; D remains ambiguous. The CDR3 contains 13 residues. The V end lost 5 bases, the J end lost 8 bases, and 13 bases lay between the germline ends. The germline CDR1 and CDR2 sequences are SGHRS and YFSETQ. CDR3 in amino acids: CASSWREAEKLFF. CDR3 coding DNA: TGCGCCAGCAGTTGGAGGGAGGCGGAAAAACTGTTTTTT.

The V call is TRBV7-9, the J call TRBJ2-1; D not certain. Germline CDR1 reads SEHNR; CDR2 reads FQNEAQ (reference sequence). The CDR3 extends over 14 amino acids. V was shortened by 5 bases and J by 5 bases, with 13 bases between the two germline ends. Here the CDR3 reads CASSPPPNDNEQFF. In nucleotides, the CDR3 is TGTGCCAGCAGCCCACCTCCAAACGACAATGAGCAGTTCTTC. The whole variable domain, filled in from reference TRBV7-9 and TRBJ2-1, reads DTGVSQNPRHKITKRGQNVTFRCDPISEHNRLYWYRQTLGQGPEFLTYFQNEAQLEKSRLLSDRFSAERPKGSFSTLEIQRTEQGDSAMYLCASSPPPNDNEQFFGPGTRLTVL.

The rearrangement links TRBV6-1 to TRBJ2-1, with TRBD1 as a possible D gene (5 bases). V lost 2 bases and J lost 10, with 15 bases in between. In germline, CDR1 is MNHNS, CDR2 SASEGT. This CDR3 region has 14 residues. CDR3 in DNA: TGTGCCAGCAGTGAACAACAGGTTGGCGGCGAGCAGTTCTTC. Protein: CASSEQQVGGEQFF.

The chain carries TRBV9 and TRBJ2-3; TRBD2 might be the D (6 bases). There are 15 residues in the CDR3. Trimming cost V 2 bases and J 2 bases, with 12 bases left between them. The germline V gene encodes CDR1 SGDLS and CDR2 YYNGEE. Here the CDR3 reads CASSVTAGPTDTQYF. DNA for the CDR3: TGTGCCAGCAGCGTGACAGCGGGCCCCACAGATACGCAGTATTTT.